This T cell receptor (beta chain) was sequenced for a study of cytomegalovirus exposure and HLA in healthy donors. On the study more broadly: Some 85 million unique TCRs, all from HLA-typed donors, were included in an early release of the data. Study outcomes and limitations: TRBV6-2, TRBV6-3 and some other V segments were unresolvable in 87-base-pair reads. A later analysis linked a missense DCLRE1C variant to TCR beta V- and J-gene trimming.

Germline-derived CDR1 and CDR2 are SQVTM and ANQGSEA. Trimming shortened V by 6 bases and J by 4 bases, and 11 bases separated the two germline ends. The CDR3 extends over 12 amino acids. A remark on this clone: What it recognizes is unknown.

The primer mix had 60 Vbeta and 13 Jbeta primers. Clones were sequenced by immunoSEQ multiplex PCR, and TCRdb holds only the in-frame ones, with some missing. The sample carries about 160,000 clones, 70% to 80% recorded once. The receptor's source is a male donor in good health and CMV-seronegative. The rearrangement links TRBV29-1 to TRBJ2-3, with D perhaps TRBD2 (6 bases). Sequenced: PBMCs. The CDR3 nucleotides are TGCAGCGTAGGCGGGGCCTCAGATACGCAGTATTTT. As protein: CSVGGASDTQYF.